Presented here are 21 T cell receptor beta chains from one specimen sequenced in a study of CD8 T cells in Susac syndrome. RNA was extracted with the RNeasy kit, and a quantity of about 0.45 to 1 ug was reverse transcribed using random hexamers. TCRdb redid the calling of the immunoSEQ multiplex PCR reads with MiXCR, one entry per CDR3 protein. The sample consists of 300,000 or so distinct CDR3 sequences, around 90% of them appearing once. Sequenced input: CD4+ T cells from PBMCs. The receptor set was obtained from a human donor with multiple sclerosis.

The chain links TRBV12-3 or TRBV12-4 to TRBJ1-1; TRBD1 matches at 7 bases. The V segment lost 6 bases and the J segment 0 bases; nucleotides outside the gene matches: 7. The CDR3 is 15 residues long. This chain's CDR3 is CASRPRQGMNTEAFF. CDR3 DNA sequence: TGTGCCAGCAGACCTAGACAGGGAATGAACACTGAAGCTTTCTTT.

This chain links TRBV18 with TRBJ1-3; D gene uncertain. CDR1 KGHSH and CDR2 LQKENI come from the germline V gene. Trimming took 3 bases from V and 0 from J, leaving 12 bases between them. This CDR3 has 16 amino acids. The CDR3 protein is CASSPQPVSSGNTIYF. For the CDR3, the DNA is TGTGCCAGCTCACCCCAACCGGTCTCCTCTGGAAACACCATATATTTT.

The chain uses TRBV4-3 and TRBJ1-2; 7 nucleotides align to TRBD1. The germline CDR1 and CDR2 sequences are LGHNA and YSLEER. The CDR3 has 14 residues. After removal of 1 base from V and 7 bases from J, the junction contained 6 bases not matched to a gene. The CDR3 protein is CASSQGWDSRGYTF. The CDR3, as DNA: TGCGCCAGCAGCCAAGGATGGGACAGTCGTGGCTACACCTTC.

The chain recombines TRBV10-2 with TRBJ1-1, with a weak D call TRBD1 (6 bases). Trimming took off 9 bases at V and 1 base at J, with 12 bases between the two ends. The CDR3 is 13 amino acids. Germline values: CDR1 WSHSY, CDR2 SAAADI. The CDR3 loop reads CASRDIRNTEAFF. CDR3 coding DNA: TGCGCCAGTAGGGACATAAGGAACACTGAAGCTTTCTTT.

This clonotype was detected only once. The chain is built from TRBV5-1 and TRBJ2-2; D uncertain. In germline, CDR1 is SGHRS, CDR2 YFSETQ. CDR3 length equals 14 residues. V lost 1 base to trimming and J lost 2 bases, with 6 bases between them. The CDR3 sequence: CASSLITNTGELFF. DNA for the CDR3: TGCGCCAGCAGCTTGATAACAAACACCGGGGAGCTGTTTTTT.

The chain couples TRBV6-5 to TRBJ2-5; 13 bases fit TRBD2. The germline V gene has CDR1 MNHEY and CDR2 SVGAGI. Trimming cost V 8 bases and J 4 bases; bases outside gene matches: 4. CDR3 length: 14 residues. CDR3 nucleotide sequence: TGTGCCAGCTGGACTAGCGGGGGAAGAGAGACCCAGTACTTC. This sequence encodes CASWTSGGRETQYF.

This rearrangement joins TRBV29-1 to TRBJ2-7, with 10 nucleotides matching TRBD2. Germline lookup yields CDR1 SQVTM and CDR2 ANQGSEA. Losses at the gene ends were 5 bases for V and 2 bases for J; bases not matched to a gene: 3. CDR3 length equals 13 residues. For the CDR3, the DNA is TGCAGCGTTAAAACTAGCGGGGCCTACGAGCAGTACTTC. Amino acids: CSVKTSGAYEQYF.

The V gene is TRBV7-9, the J gene TRBJ2-7; D might be TRBD1 (5 bases). CDR3 length: 14 residues. From germline, CDR1 is SEHNR and CDR2 FQNEAQ (reference sequence). V dropped 5 bases and J dropped 5 bases, with 16 bases sitting between them. CDR3 DNA sequence: TGTGCCAGCAGCCCCCTGGGCGGACAAGACGAGCAGTACTTC. Residues: CASSPLGGQDEQYF.

The rearrangement joins TRBV30 to TRBJ1-3; 7 nucleotides align to TRBD1. V lost 8 bases, J lost 2 bases, and 3 bases stayed unmatched. This CDR3 region has 12 residues. CDR1 and CDR2 (germline): GTSNPN, SVGIG (reference sequence). CDR3 nucleotide sequence: TGTGCCGAGGGGGCGCCTGGAAACACCATATATTTT. Protein: CAEGAPGNTIYF.

The chain is built from TRBV12-3 or TRBV12-4 and TRBJ1-1; TRBD1 aligns across 9 bases. CDR3 length: 16 residues. Trimming removed 8 bases from V and 1 base from J; junction bases left unmatched: 11. DNA of the CDR3: TGTGCCAGCTGGGACAGGGATAAGGGGGCGAACACTGAAGCTTTCTTT. This codes for CASWDRDKGANTEAFF.

The chain carries TRBV29-1 and TRBJ1-5, with TRBD1 matching over 9 bases. With V trimmed by 8 bases and J by 6 bases, 14 bases remained unmatched. This CDR3 has 15 amino acids. CDR1 and CDR2 (germline): SQVTM, ANQGSEA. CDR3 in amino acids: CSTRPGTGIGQPQHF. The DNA for the CDR3 is TGCAGCACACGTCCCGGGACAGGGATCGGTCAGCCCCAGCATTTT.

This clonotype was counted only a few times. This sequence joins TRBV6-4 and TRBJ1-5, with D uncertain. This CDR3 has 13 residues. CDR1 MRHNA and CDR2 SNTAGT come from the germline V gene. Deletions cut 5 bases from V and 5 bases from J, with 10 bases between. CDR3 DNA sequence: TGTGCCAGCAGTCCCTCGGGAGATCAGCCCCAGCATTTT. It encodes CASSPSGDQPQHF.

This chain connects TRBV12-3 or TRBV12-4 to TRBJ2-7; a weak D match, TRBD2 (6 bases). V was pared by 2 bases and J by 2 bases, with 13 bases between. This CDR3 region has 15 residues. Here the CDR3 reads CASSLRLATTYEQYF. The CDR3 DNA sequence: TGTGCCAGCAGTTTAAGGCTAGCGACCACCTACGAGCAGTACTTC.

The chain combines TRBV5-1 with TRBJ1-1, with a possible D match to TRBD1 (6 bases). CDR1 and CDR2 (germline): SGHRS, YFSETQ. The CDR3 totals 14 residues. V gave up 4 bases and J gave up 6 bases, with 16 bases separating them. The CDR3 region has the DNA TGCGCCAGCAGCCGGAATGGGGGGCGCTCTGAAGCTTTCTTT. This encodes CASSRNGGRSEAFF. The variable domain in full, with the rest retrieved from reference TRBV5-1 and TRBJ1-1, is KAGVTQTPRYLIKTRGQQVTLSCSPISGHRSVSWYQQTPGQGLQFLFEYFSETQRNKGNFPGRFSGRQFSNSRSEMNVSTLELGDSALYLCASSRNGGRSEAFFGQGTRLTVV.

The chain has TRBV6-2 or TRBV6-3 and TRBJ1-2; D is unresolved. Germline V CDR1 and CDR2: MNHEY, SVGEGT. The CDR3 consists of 12 residues. The V end lost 7 bases, the J end lost 2 bases, and 8 bases lay between the germline ends. Written as DNA, the CDR3 is TGTGCCAGCACACGCTTGAACTATGGCTACACCTTC. It yields the protein CASTRLNYGYTF.

The chain is built from TRBV3-1 and TRBJ2-3; D unclear. Per germline, CDR1 LGHDT and CDR2 YNNKEL (reference sequence). Trimming took 4 bases from V and 1 from J, leaving 15 bases between them. CDR3 length equals 16 residues. The CDR3 DNA is TGTGCCAGCAGCCTTTGGACCCCAAGAGGCACAGATACGCAGTATTTT. Encoded protein: CASSLWTPRGTDTQYF.

This chain uses TRBV11-3 with TRBJ2-5; D might be TRBD1 (5 bases). This CDR3 has 14 amino acids. Germline CDR1 and CDR2: SGHNT and YENEEA. Trimming pared 3 bases from V and 5 bases from J, leaving 13 bases between. CDR3 DNA: TGTGCCAGCAGCTTGAGGCAGGGTGTGGAGACCCAGTACTTC. Protein: CASSLRQGVETQYF.

V and J are TRBV19 and TRBJ1-5; tentatively, D is TRBD1 (6 bases). The CDR3 extends over 13 amino acids. Trimming pared 5 bases from V and 6 bases from J, leaving 11 bases between. Germline values: CDR1 LNHDA, CDR2 SQIVND (reference sequence). The CDR3 here is CASSVQGSQPQHF. DNA of the CDR3: TGTGCCAGTAGTGTGCAGGGGAGTCAGCCCCAGCATTTT.

The chain carries TRBV15 and TRBJ1-2; D uncertain. The V gene's germline CDR1 is LNHNV and CDR2 YYDKDF (reference sequence). The length of the CDR3 is 13 residues. Trimming stripped 0 bases from V and 5 bases from J, with 7 bases between. The CDR3 DNA reads TGTGCCACCAGCAGAGATCAGTCTTATGGCTACACCTTC. Its translation: CATSRDQSYGYTF.

CDR3 in amino acids: CASSLSDAGELFF. The DNA of the CDR3 is TGCGCCAGCAGCCTCTCGGACGCCGGGGAGCTGTTTTTT. The rearrangement links TRBV5-1 to TRBJ2-2; D is uncertain. This CDR3 has 13 amino acids. Trimming left V 4 bases short and J 6 bases short, with 10 bases between. The germline gives CDR1 SGHRS, CDR2 YFSETQ.

The chain combines TRBV24-1 with TRBJ2-1; 9 bases match TRBD1. This CDR3 has 15 residues. Trimming removed 4 bases from V and 3 bases from J; junction bases left unmatched: 3. Germline CDR1 KGHDR, CDR2 SFDVKD. The CDR3 loop is CATSEGTGNYNEQFF. CDR3 in DNA: TGTGCCACCAGTGAGGGGACAGGGAACTACAATGAGCAGTTCTTC.